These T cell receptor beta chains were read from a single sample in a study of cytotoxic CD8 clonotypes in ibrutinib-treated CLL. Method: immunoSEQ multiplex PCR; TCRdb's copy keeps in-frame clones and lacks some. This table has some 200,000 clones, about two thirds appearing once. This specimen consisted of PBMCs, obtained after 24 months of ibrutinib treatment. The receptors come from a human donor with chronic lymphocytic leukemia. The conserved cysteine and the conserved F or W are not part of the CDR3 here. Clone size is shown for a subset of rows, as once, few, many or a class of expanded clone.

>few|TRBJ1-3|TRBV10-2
ASSEPYRGLAGNTIY
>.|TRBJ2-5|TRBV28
ASSLNREGSETQY
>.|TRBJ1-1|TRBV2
ASSEGSGPEAF
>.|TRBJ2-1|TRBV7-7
ASSPSGPHNEQF
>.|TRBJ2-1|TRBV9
ASSIQGSYNEQF
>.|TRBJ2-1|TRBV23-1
ASSQSASAGGENEQF
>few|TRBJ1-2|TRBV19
ASSSQQGSYGYT
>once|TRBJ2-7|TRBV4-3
ASSQTRERHYEQY
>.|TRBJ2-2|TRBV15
ATSTRRTGVGELF
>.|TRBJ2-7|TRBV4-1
ASSQDRDGEQY
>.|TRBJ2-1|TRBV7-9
ASSLTSSYNEQF
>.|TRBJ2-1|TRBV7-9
ASSLTLSQQF
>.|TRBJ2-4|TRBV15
ATSRDTGSGGLAKNIQY
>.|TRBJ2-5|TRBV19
ASRPTWGQETQY
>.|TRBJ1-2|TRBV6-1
ASSETQVGGYT
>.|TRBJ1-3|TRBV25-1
ASTQASGNTIY
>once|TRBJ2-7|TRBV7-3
ASSVNSGDSYEQY
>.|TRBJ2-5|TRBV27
ASSLTLSGTQY
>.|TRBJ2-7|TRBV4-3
ASSQDISGGYSYEQY
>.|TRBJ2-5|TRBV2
ASSVPSVKETQY
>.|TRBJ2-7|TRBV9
ASSTKLDGEQY
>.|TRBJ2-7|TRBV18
ASSPPRGRASFSYEQY
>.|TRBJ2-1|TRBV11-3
ASSPGTSGSLSDQF
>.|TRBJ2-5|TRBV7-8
ASSQETQY
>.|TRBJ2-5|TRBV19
AAGYPASGRQETQY
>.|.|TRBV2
ASIYRTADYEQY
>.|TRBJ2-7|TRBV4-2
ASSQGRPYEQY
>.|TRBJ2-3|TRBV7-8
ASSRRTSGVPDDTQY
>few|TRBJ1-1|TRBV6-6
ASRGTPEAF
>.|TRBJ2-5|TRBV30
AWSVLETQY
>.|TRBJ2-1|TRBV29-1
SEERSHNEQF
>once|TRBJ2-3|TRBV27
ASSLRGPSRDTQY
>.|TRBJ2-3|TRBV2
ASSGRPWGRGTDTQY
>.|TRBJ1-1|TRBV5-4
ASSLARGQDEAF
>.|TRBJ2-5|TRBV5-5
ASSLPGETQY
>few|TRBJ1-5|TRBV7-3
ASSPDGNQPQH
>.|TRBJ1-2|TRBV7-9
ASSLPGWYGYT
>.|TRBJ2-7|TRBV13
ASSLGYEQY
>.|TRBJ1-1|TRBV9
ASSLSDGIEAF
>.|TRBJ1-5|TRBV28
ASSQQGSNQPQH
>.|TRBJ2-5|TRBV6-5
ASSSRRSGLETQY
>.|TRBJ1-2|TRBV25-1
ASSWDRGYYT
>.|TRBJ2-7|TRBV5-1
ASSLIGGSLEQY
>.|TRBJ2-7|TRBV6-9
ASSYRCGQAYEQY